This passage covers 15 T cell receptor beta chains from one sample sequenced in a study of blood T cells in healthy people across ages. The second PCR ran about 6 to 12 cycles with a sample-barcoded 5' primer and J-beta primers. TCRdb called the 5' RACE reads again in MiXCR, with one record for every CDR3 protein. Of about 2 million distinct CDR3 sequences listed, less than 50% are singletons. Sequenced input: blood. These receptors were collected from a woman in her thirties or forties in good health.

This chain connects TRBV4-3 to TRBJ2-3; the D gene is possibly TRBD1 (5 bases). There are 16 residues in the CDR3. Germline-derived CDR1 and CDR2 are LGHNA and YSLEER. V was clipped by 1 base and J by 2 bases, with 13 bases between them. CDR3 sequence reads: CASSQVLQVSTDTQYF. CDR3 DNA: TGCGCCAGCAGCCAAGTCCTACAGGTGTCCACAGATACGCAGTATTTT.

V and J are TRBV20-1 and TRBJ2-3; tentatively, D is TRBD1 or TRBD2 (5 bases each). V lost 5 bases and J 2 bases, leaving 11 bases between the germline ends. The CDR3 runs to 13 residues. The V gene's germline CDR1 is DFQATT and CDR2 SNEGSKA (reference sequence). CDR3 coding DNA: TGCAGTGCTTCCTTGGGGGACACAGATACGCAGTATTTT. The encoded protein is CSASLGDTDTQYF.

This clonotype turned up a few times. The chain combines TRBV4-3 with TRBJ2-3; D might be TRBD2 (5 bases). The CDR3 has 16 amino acids. Germline V gene sequence: CDR1 LGHNA, CDR2 YSLEER. V dropped 0 bases and J dropped 6 bases, with 16 bases sitting between them. Written as DNA, the CDR3 is TGCGCCAGCAGCCAAGATTTAAAGCGTCGGGGTGATACGCAGTATTTT. It codes for CASSQDLKRRGDTQYF.

This chain uses TRBV5-1 with TRBJ1-2, with D perhaps matching TRBD1 (6 bases). CDR3 length: 15 amino acids. V was shortened by 4 bases and J by 6 bases, with 19 bases between the two germline ends. CDR1 is SGHRS, CDR2 YFSETQ, per germline. CDR3 protein: CASSGGTFLWDGYTF. CDR3 DNA: TGCGCCAGCAGCGGAGGGACATTCCTTTGGGATGGCTACACCTTC.

The chain uses TRBV20-1 and TRBJ1-5; D call uncertain. V gave up 4 bases and J gave up 1 base, with 14 bases separating them. Germline V lookup: CDR1 DFQATT, CDR2 SNEGSKA (reference sequence). CDR3 length: 15 residues. The CDR3 DNA follows: TGCAGTGCTATCGGACGGCTAAAGAGCAATCAGCCCCAGCATTTT. Its protein product is CSAIGRLKSNQPQHF.

A single count supports this clonotype. As DNA, the CDR3 is TGTGCCAGCAATGCGGGGCCGAGCTCCTACGAGCAGTACTTC. Translated, it gives CASNAGPSSYEQYF. V gene TRBV4-2 combines with J gene TRBJ2-7; the D gene is possibly TRBD2 (6 bases). Germline CDR1 is LGHNA and CDR2 is YNFKEQ. The CDR3 has 14 amino acids. With 7 bases removed from V and 0 bases from J, the gap between germline ends came to 13 bases.

The chain couples TRBV2 to TRBJ2-7; a possible D gene is TRBD2 (6 bases). The CDR3 runs to 14 residues. V was pared by 8 bases and J by 7 bases, with 21 bases between. The germline V gene has CDR1 SNHLY and CDR2 FYNNEI. The CDR3 DNA is TGTGCCAGCCGACTTCCGGGACTTGACCTGGAGCAGTACTTC. Translating gives CASRLPGLDLEQYF.

The rearrangement links TRBV20-1 to TRBJ1-1; D unresolved. V was clipped by 1 base and J by 8 bases, with 17 bases between them. The CDR3 loop spans 14 amino acids. Looked up from germline, CDR1 is DFQATT and CDR2 is SNEGSKA (reference sequence). This CDR3 is CSARVPGPDAEAFF. CDR3 in DNA: TGCAGTGCTAGAGTTCCCGGTCCCGACGCCGAAGCTTTCTTT.

This rearrangement joins TRBV7-3 to TRBJ2-2; D is undetermined. CDR1 and CDR2 from the germline V gene are SGHTA and FQGTGA. This CDR3 has 13 residues. V was trimmed by 0 bases and J by 4 bases, leaving 3 bases between them. The CDR3 nucleotides are TGTGCCAGCAGCTTAACTCTCACCGGGGAGCTGTTTTTT. Amino acid sequence: CASSLTLTGELFF.

This clonotype occurred a few times. The chain has TRBV28 and TRBJ2-5; TRBD2 matches 11 bases. The CDR3 spans 14 residues. The J segment lost 1 base and the V segment lost 6 bases, leaving 1 base of the junction unmatched. Germline values: CDR1 MDHEN, CDR2 SYDVKM. The CDR3 protein is CASRTSGAQETQYF. The CDR3 nucleotides read TGTGCCAGCAGGACTAGCGGGGCCCAAGAGACCCAGTACTTC.

V usage is TRBV4-2 and J usage is TRBJ1-5; D is ambiguous. The length of the CDR3 is 13 residues. The V and J ends lost 1 base and 5 bases respectively, with 6 bases between them. Germline CDR1 is LGHNA and CDR2 is YNFKEQ. The CDR3 is CASSQVLHQPQHF. CDR3 sequence (DNA): TGTGCCAGCAGCCAAGTCCTTCATCAGCCCCAGCATTTT.

The CDR3 protein is CASSPFRGSNYGYTF. Here the CDR3 DNA reads TGTGCCAGCTCACCATTTCGAGGTTCTAACTATGGCTACACCTTC. The J gene is TRBJ1-2, the V gene TRBV18; D is unclear. Germline CDR1 is KGHSH and CDR2 is LQKENI. The length of the CDR3 is 15 residues. Trimming pared 2 bases from V and 0 bases from J, leaving 10 bases between.

The V gene is TRBV11-3, the J gene TRBJ2-1, with 11 bases that match TRBD2. V gave up 1 base and J gave up 6 bases; unmatched junction bases: 5. Germline CDR1 and CDR2: SGHNT and YENEEA. The CDR3 length is 16 residues. The CDR3 coding sequence is TGTGCCAGCAGCTTAGGCCTAGCGGGGGGCCCCAATGAGCAGTTCTTC. Encoded protein: CASSLGLAGGPNEQFF.

The V gene is TRBV20-1, the J gene TRBJ2-2; D uncertain. V lost 5 bases to trimming and J lost 7 bases, with 14 bases between them. Germline loops: CDR1 DFQATT, CDR2 SNEGSKA (reference sequence). The CDR3 has 13 amino acids. In DNA, the CDR3 is TGCAGTGCTGACCGTGGAGCAGGCGGGGAGCTGTTTTTT. This gives the protein CSADRGAGGELFF.

The rearrangement links TRBV6-2 or TRBV6-3 to TRBJ1-2; D is unresolved. Germline V CDR1 and CDR2: MNHEY, SVGEGT. V lost 6 bases to trimming and J lost 2 bases, with 16 bases between them. The CDR3 sequence is 15 residues long. For the CDR3, the DNA is TGTGCCAGCAGCCAGCCGGCCGGAAACAACTATGGCTACACCTTC. Its protein product is CASSQPAGNNYGYTF.